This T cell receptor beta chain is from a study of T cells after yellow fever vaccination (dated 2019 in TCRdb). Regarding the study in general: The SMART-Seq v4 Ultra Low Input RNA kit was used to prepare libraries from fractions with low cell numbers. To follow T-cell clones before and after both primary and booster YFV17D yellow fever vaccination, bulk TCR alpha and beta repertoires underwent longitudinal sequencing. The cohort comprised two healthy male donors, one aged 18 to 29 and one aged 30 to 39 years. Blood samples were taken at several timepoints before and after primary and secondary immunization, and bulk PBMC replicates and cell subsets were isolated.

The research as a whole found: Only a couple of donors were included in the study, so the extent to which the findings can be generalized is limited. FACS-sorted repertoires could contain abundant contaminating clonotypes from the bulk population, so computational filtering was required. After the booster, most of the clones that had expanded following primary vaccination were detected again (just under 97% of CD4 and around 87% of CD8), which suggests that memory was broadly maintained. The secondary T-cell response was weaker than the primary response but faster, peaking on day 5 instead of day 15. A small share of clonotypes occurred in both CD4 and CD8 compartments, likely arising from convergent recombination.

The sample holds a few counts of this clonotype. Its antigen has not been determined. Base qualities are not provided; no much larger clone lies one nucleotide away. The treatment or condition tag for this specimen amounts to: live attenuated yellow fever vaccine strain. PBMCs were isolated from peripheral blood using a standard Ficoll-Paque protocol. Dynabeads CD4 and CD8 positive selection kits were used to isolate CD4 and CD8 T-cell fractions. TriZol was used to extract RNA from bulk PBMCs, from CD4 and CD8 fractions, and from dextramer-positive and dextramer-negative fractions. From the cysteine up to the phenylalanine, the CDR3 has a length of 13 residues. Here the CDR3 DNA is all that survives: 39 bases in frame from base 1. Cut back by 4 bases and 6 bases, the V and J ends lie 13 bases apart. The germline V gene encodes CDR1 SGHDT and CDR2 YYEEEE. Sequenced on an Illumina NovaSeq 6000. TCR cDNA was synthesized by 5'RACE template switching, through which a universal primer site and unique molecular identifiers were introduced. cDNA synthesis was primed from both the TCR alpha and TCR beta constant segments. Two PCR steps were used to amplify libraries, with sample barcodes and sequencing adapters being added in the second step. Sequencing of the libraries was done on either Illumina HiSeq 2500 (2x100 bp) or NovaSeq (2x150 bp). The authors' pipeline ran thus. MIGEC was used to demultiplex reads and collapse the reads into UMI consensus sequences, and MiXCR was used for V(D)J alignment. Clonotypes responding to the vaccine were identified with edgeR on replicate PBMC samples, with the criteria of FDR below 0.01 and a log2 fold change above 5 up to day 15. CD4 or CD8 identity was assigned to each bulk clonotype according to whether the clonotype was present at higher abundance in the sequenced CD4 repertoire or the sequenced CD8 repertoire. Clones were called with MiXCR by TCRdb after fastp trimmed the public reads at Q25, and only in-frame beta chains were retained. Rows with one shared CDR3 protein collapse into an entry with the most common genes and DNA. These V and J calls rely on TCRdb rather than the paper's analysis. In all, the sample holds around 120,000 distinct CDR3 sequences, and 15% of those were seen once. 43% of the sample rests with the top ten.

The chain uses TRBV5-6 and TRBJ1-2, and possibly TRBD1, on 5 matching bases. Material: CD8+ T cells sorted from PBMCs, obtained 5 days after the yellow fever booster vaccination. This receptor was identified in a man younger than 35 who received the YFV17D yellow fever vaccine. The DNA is TGTGCCAGCAGCCCAGGACACCGGAATGGCTACACCTTC. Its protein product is CASSPGHRNGYTF.